This T cell receptor (beta chain) came from a study of T cell responses to AZD1222 COVID-19 vaccine. The germline gives CDR1 SGHRS, CDR2 YFSETQ. Trimming left V 3 bases short and J 7 bases short, with 8 bases between. This CDR3 is built from 12 residues. Generated by immunoSEQ multiplex PCR, the TCRdb table keeps only in-frame clones and is missing some. In the table there are under 170,000 clones, 90% of which are singletons. The sequences come from peripheral blood, collected 28 days after the second AZD1222 dose. The clonotype was recovered from an adult who received the AZD1222 COVID-19 vaccine. The V call is TRBV5-1, the J call TRBJ2-1; no clear D gene. The CDR3 DNA reads TGCGCCAGCAGCTCCCCTGGAAATGAGCAGTTCTTC. Its translation: CASSSPGNEQFF. The full variable domain, its missing parts supplied by reference TRBV5-1 and TRBJ2-1, is KAGVTQTPRYLIKTRGQQVTLSCSPISGHRSVSWYQQTPGQGLQFLFEYFSETQRNKGNFPGRFSGRQFSNSRSEMNVSTLELGDSALYLCASSSPGNEQFFGPGTRLTVL.